One sample yielded the 5 T cell receptor beta chains listed below, sequenced in a study of blood T cell repertoires in COVID-19. Libraries were prepared by immunoSEQ multiplex PCR; TCRdb keeps only in-frame clonotypes and omits some of them. The data contain 76,000 or so clones, around 85% of them singletons. Sequencing used peripheral blood. The receptors were sampled from a man of 80 years or more in a cohort sampled during active COVID-19.

V and J are TRBV3-1 (or the pseudogene TRBV3-2) and TRBJ1-1, with 7 bases matching TRBD1. Trimming cost V 4 bases and J 5 bases; bases outside gene matches: 7. This CDR3 contains 14 residues. Germline CDR1 and CDR2: LGHDT and YNNKEL (reference sequence). The chain's CDR3 is CASSPFSRGTEAFF. In DNA, the CDR3 is TGTGCCAGCAGCCCCTTCAGCAGGGGGACTGAAGCTTTCTTT.

V usage is TRBV2 and J usage is TRBJ2-3; D unresolved. The CDR3 length is 15 residues. Germline CDR1 reads SNHLY; CDR2 reads FYNNEI. With 6 bases removed from V and 4 bases from J, the gap between germline ends came to 17 bases. CDR3 in amino acids: CASSATALRADTQYF. The CDR3 nucleotides read TGTGCCAGCAGCGCGACGGCCCTCCGGGCAGATACGCAGTATTTT.

This chain joins TRBV3-1 (or the pseudogene TRBV3-2) and TRBJ2-1; 8 bases map to TRBD1. Looked up from germline, CDR1 is LGHDT and CDR2 is YNNKEL (reference sequence). V dropped 4 bases and J dropped 4; count of bases not matched to a gene: 3. This CDR3 contains 14 residues. CDR3 protein: CASSLGQAYNEQFF. In DNA, the CDR3 is TGTGCCAGCAGCCTGGGACAGGCTTACAATGAGCAGTTCTTC.

CDR3 loop: CASSLTGLYGYTF. In nucleotides, the CDR3 is TGTGCCAGCTCACTGACAGGTTTATATGGCTACACCTTC. This rearrangement joins TRBV18 to TRBJ1-2, with D possibly TRBD1 on 6 matching bases. Trimming shortened V by 4 bases and J by 5 bases, and 11 bases separated the two germline ends. The CDR3 loop spans 13 amino acids. Germline CDR1 is KGHSH and CDR2 is LQKENI.

This sequence joins TRBV6-2 or TRBV6-3 and TRBJ2-3, with TRBD1 as a possible D gene (5 bases). The CDR3 consists of 15 residues. Trimming removed 1 base from V and 1 base from J, with 9 bases in between. CDR1 MNHEY and CDR2 SVGEGT come from the germline V gene. CDR3 residues: CASSYLGAGTDTQYF. Here the CDR3 DNA reads TGTGCCAGCAGTTACTTAGGGGCTGGCACAGATACGCAGTATTTT.